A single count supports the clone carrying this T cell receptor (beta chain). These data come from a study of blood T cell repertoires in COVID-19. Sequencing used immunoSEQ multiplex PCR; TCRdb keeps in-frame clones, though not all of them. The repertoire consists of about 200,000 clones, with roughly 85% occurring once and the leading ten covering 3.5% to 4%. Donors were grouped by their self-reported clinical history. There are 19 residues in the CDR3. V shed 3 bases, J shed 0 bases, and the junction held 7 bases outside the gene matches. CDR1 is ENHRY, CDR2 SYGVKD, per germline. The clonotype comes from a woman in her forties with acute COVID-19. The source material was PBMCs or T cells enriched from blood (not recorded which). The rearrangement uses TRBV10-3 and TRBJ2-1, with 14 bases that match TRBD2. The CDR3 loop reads CAISDALGTSGSSYNEQFF. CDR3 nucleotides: TGTGCCATCAGTGACGCCCTCGGGACTAGCGGGAGCTCCTACAATGAGCAGTTCTTC.